This T cell receptor beta chain was sequenced for a study of cytomegalovirus exposure and HLA in healthy donors. Overall study results and limits: The study listed roughly 160 cytomegalovirus-associated TCR beta chains. Most TCR sequences were rare, but some public TCRs occurred in many donors. Based on reports, TCR beta sequences accurately predicted HLA-A and HLA-B alleles for most subjects. Some 17,000 TCR beta sequences were associated with HLA alleles at 0.05 false discovery rate in a later analysis.

J was trimmed by 5 bases and V by 4 bases; bases with no gene match: 14. Germline V gene lookup returns CDR1 SGHVS and CDR2 FQNEAQ. The CDR3 sequence is 17 residues long. The PCR used 60 Vbeta and 13 Jbeta primers. This table comes from immunoSEQ multiplex PCR, and its TCRdb copy is limited to in-frame clones, with some not included. This sample has 90,000 to 150,000 clones; approximately 80% occur once, and the top ten carry around 1.5%. This clone showed up just once. Its antigen is currently unknown. This chain connects TRBV7-8 to TRBJ2-5; TRBD2 agrees at 9 bases. Sequencing was performed on PBMCs. This TCR derives from a woman under 30 in good health and CMV-seronegative. This CDR3 reads CASSSGREGQYTETQYF. The DNA for the CDR3 is TGTGCCAGCAGCTCTGGGCGGGAGGGCCAGTATACGGAGACCCAGTACTTC. Filled out from reference TRBV7-8 and TRBJ2-5, the complete variable domain reads GAGVSQSPRYKVAKRGQDVALRCDPISGHVSLFWYQQALGQGPEFLTYFQNEAQLDKSGLPSDRFFAERPEGSVSTLKIQRTQQEDSAVYLCASSSGREGQYTETQYFGPGTRLLVL.